The rows below give T cell receptor beta chains drawn from one sample of a study of human T cells and chemical hapten exposure. One entry per CDR3 protein results from TCRdb running MiXCR on the RACE reads. The sample records about 140,000 distinct CDR3 sequences, about an eighth being singletons. The sample was whole blood, taken in connection with sensitization to the hapten diphenylcyclopropenone (DPC). Every receptor here comes from a woman aged 50 to 60 with alopecia areata. Some clones in this sample may be carry-over from other donors' samples. CDR3s leave out the opening cysteine and the closing phenylalanine or tryptophan. Size tells how often a clone was seen (once, few, many) or the class of an expanded clone, and some rows leave it out.

j_call v_call clone_size cdr3_aa
TRBJ2-3 TRBV7-2 many ASSLDRGRTDTQY
TRBJ1-4 TRBV7-2 NA ASSFRGPNEKLF
TRBJ2-3 TRBV7-9 few ASSLPEVSTDTQY
TRBJ2-5 TRBV2 NA ASSASRQETQY
TRBJ2-6 TRBV19 NA ASTTPPFTGTRSGANVLT
TRBJ2-3 TRBV10-3 NA AISVLAGFTDTQY
TRBJ2-2 TRBV6-4 few ASSERQGKNTGELF
TRBJ1-5 TRBV6-5 many ASRPTGTSNQPQH
TRBJ1-1 TRBV20-1 few SARQGLSTEAF
TRBJ2-7 TRBV7-9 few ASSPGQGRTYEQY
TRBJ2-2 TRBV29-1 many SVGLAQNTGELF
TRBJ2-5 TRBV7-2 few ASSPAGGTQY
TRBJ1-5 TRBV6-6 many ASSYAWQDNQPQH
TRBJ2-3 TRBV12-3/TRBV12-4 many ASSRLAGTDTQY